The clone carrying this T cell receptor beta chain came up once. Its antigen is not known. These data originate in a study of shared clonotypes between healthy human individuals. Findings and caveats of the study: Genetic and exposure-history diversity was limited by the few donors. Naive CD4 clonotype sharing across four donors was approximately 5%.

Germline V gene sequence: CDR1 SGHRS, CDR2 YFSETQ. The CDR3 consists of 15 residues. The V gene lost 2 bases and the J gene lost 1 base, with 12 bases spanning the gap. Original data processing: Sequence data from immunoSEQ were junction-only and lacked quality scores; consequently, filtering differed. Profiling relied on immunoSEQ multiplex PCR, and the TCRdb table lists in-frame clones only, not all of them. The V and J calls and the clone size are those of that table, but D and trimming were determined from the DNA. The data show 2 million to 3 million clones, 80% to 95% seen once. V is TRBV5-1 and J is TRBJ2-5; D might be TRBD2 (6 bases). The origin of this receptor is a man aged 18 to 30 in good health. Some clones in this sample may be carry-over from other donors' samples. Sequencing was done on a sample of naive CD4+ T cells from PBMCs. Subset: CD45RA+ positively selected. This chain's CDR3 is CASSFTAGTQETQYF. The CDR3 nucleotides are TGCGCCAGCAGCTTCACCGCGGGGACCCAAGAGACCCAGTACTTC. Looking up the rest from reference TRBV5-1 and TRBJ2-5 gives the full variable domain: KAGVTQTPRYLIKTRGQQVTLSCSPISGHRSVSWYQQTPGQGLQFLFEYFSETQRNKGNFPGRFSGRQFSNSRSEMNVSTLELGDSALYLCASSFTAGTQETQYFGPGTRLLVL.